This passage covers 5 T cell receptor beta chains from one sample sequenced in a study of blood T cell repertoires in COVID-19. Data came from immunoSEQ multiplex PCR; TCRdb stores just in-frame clones and leaves some out. This sample carries approximately 49,000 clones, roughly 87% of them seen once, and the ten largest clones take roughly 3%. The source material was peripheral blood. The source is a man aged 50-59 years with active COVID-19.

The chain joins TRBV9 to TRBJ2-2; D is undetermined. The CDR3 contains 16 residues. V lost 0 bases and J 0 bases, leaving 9 bases between the germline ends. CDR1 SGDLS and CDR2 YYNGEE come from the germline V gene. CDR3 region: CASSVDPGSNTGELFF. Written as DNA, the CDR3 is TGTGCCAGCAGCGTAGATCCAGGCTCGAACACCGGGGAGCTGTTTTTT. Variable domain in full (rest from reference TRBV9 and TRBJ2-2): DSGVTQTPKHLITATGQRVTLRCSPRSGDLSVYWYQQSLDQGLQFLIQYYNGEERAKGNILERFSAQQFPDLHSELNLSSLELGDSALYFCASSVDPGSNTGELFFGEGSRLTVL.

V gene TRBV15 combines with J gene TRBJ2-6; D ambiguous. The germline V and J ends were trimmed by 5 bases and 4 bases, with 9 bases remaining between them. In germline, CDR1 is LNHNV, CDR2 YYDKDF (reference sequence). This CDR3 contains 14 residues. The CDR3 sequence: CATSFTRGANVLTF. DNA of the CDR3: TGTGCCACCAGCTTCACGAGAGGGGCCAACGTCCTGACTTTC.

This chain connects TRBV10-1 to TRBJ2-7, with 8 positions matching TRBD1. Trimming took 6 bases from V and 6 from J; bases not matched to a gene: 7. Germline lookup yields CDR1 WNHNN and CDR2 SYGVQD (reference sequence). The CDR3 contains 13 residues. DNA of the CDR3: TGCGCCAGCAGGGACAGGGAAGCTTTCGAGCAGTACTTC. It translates to CASRDREAFEQYF.

This clone was detected once. The J gene is TRBJ2-3, the V gene TRBV5-1; D may be TRBD1 (6 bases). Germline lookup yields CDR1 SGHRS and CDR2 YFSETQ. CDR3 size: 16 residues. V lost 4 bases and J lost 2, with 17 bases in between. CDR3 bases: TGCGCCAGCAGCCTGAGAGGCAGGGGATCCACAGATACGCAGTATTTT. Protein: CASSLRGRGSTDTQYF. The full variable domain, rest sourced from reference TRBV5-1 and TRBJ2-3, is KAGVTQTPRYLIKTRGQQVTLSCSPISGHRSVSWYQQTPGQGLQFLFEYFSETQRNKGNFPGRFSGRQFSNSRSEMNVSTLELGDSALYLCASSLRGRGSTDTQYFGPGTRLTVL.

This sequence joins TRBV10-3 and TRBJ1-2, with D perhaps matching TRBD1 (5 bases). The V end was cut by 7 bases, the J end by 1 base, with 7 bases between. The CDR3 length is 12 residues. Germline V gene lookup returns CDR1 ENHRY and CDR2 SYGVKD. CDR3 nucleotide sequence: TGTGCCATCATGCAGGGTAACTATGGCTACACCTTC. Its protein product is CAIMQGNYGYTF.